The rows below give T cell receptor beta chains drawn from one sample of a study of regulatory T cells in long-lasting Graves disease. TCRdb analysed the multiplex PCR reads with MiXCR anew, one entry per CDR3 protein. The data show roughly 470,000 distinct CDR3 sequences, with 20% to 25% seen just once and 6.5% to 10% held by the top ten. This specimen consisted of peripheral blood mononuclear cells (PBMCs), obtained when the disease was refractory, from a patient treated with antithyroid drugs. The receptors derive from a female donor with Graves disease. Both conserved end residues are part of each CDR3. A D gene is named only where the DNA matches it firmly. Not every row has a clone size; where given, it reads once, few, many or a size class.

V: TRBV2; size: many; D: NA; J: TRBJ1-2; CDR3: CASSEPENYGYTF; DNA: TGTGCCAGCAGTGAACCAGAGAACTATGGCTACACCTTC
V: TRBV7-9; size: NA; D: NA; J: TRBJ2-5; CDR3: CASSSFGEEAQYF; DNA: TGTGCCAGCAGCTCATTTGGTGAAGAGGCCCAGTACTTC
V: TRBV15; size: many; D: NA; J: TRBJ2-5; CDR3: CATSRGGTAGVETQYF; DNA: TGTGCCACCAGCAGAGGGGGGACCGCAGGCGTAGAGACCCAGTACTTC
V: TRBV7-7; size: few; D: TRBD1; J: TRBJ2-1; CDR3: CASSLGGPNEQFF; DNA: TGTGCTAGCAGCTTAGGGGGCCCCAATGAGCAGTTCTTC
V: TRBV27; size: NA; D: TRBD1; J: TRBJ2-2; CDR3: CASSFGTEPTGELFF; DNA: TGTGCCAGCAGTTTTGGGACAGAGCCGACCGGGGAGCTGTTTTTT
V: TRBV28; size: many; D: NA; J: TRBJ2-5; CDR3: CASRTVPETQYF; DNA: TGTGCCAGCAGGACAGTCCCAGAGACCCAGTACTTC
V: TRBV10-1; size: NA; D: NA; J: TRBJ2-3; CDR3: CASSDNTDTQYF; DNA: TGCGCCAGCAGTGACAACACAGATACGCAGTATTTT
V: TRBV20-1; size: many; D: NA; J: TRBJ1-2; CDR3: CSAFNTDSANYGYTF; DNA: TGCAGTGCTTTCAATACGGACAGCGCTAACTATGGCTACACCTTC
V: TRBV28; size: many; D: TRBD1; J: TRBJ2-7; CDR3: CASSLPLGQTYEQYF; DNA: TGTGCCAGCAGTTTACCCTTGGGACAGACTTACGAGCAGTACTTC
V: TRBV4-1; size: NA; D: TRBD1; J: TRBJ1-5; CDR3: CASSQTGGNQPQHF; DNA: TGCGCCAGCAGCCAGACAGGGGGCAATCAGCCCCAGCATTTT
V: TRBV7-9; size: many; D: NA; J: TRBJ2-5; CDR3: CASRNRTKDF; DNA: TGTGCCAGCAGAAACAGAACAAAGGACTTC
V: TRBV13; size: many; D: TRBD2; J: TRBJ2-5; CDR3: CASSQSLAEETQYF; DNA: TGTGCCAGCAGCCAATCGCTAGCGGAAGAGACCCAGTACTTC
V: TRBV29-1; size: few; D: NA; J: TRBJ1-4; CDR3: CSALPTGTNEKLFF; DNA: TGCAGCGCACTACCGACCGGGACTAATGAAAAACTGTTTTTT
V: TRBV27; size: NA; D: NA; J: TRBJ1-1; CDR3: CASSSPKGGAEAFF; DNA: TGTGCCAGCAGTTCCCCGAAGGGGGGAGCTGAAGCTTTCTTT
V: TRBV7-2; size: NA; D: NA; J: TRBJ1-1; CDR3: CASSSVEAFF; DNA: TGTGCCAGCAGCTCCGTGGAAGCTTTCTTT
V: TRBV29-1; size: NA; D: NA; J: TRBJ1-2; CDR3: CSTEFRGAYGYTF; DNA: TGCAGCACTGAGTTTAGGGGAGCCTATGGCTACACCTTC
V: TRBV7-2; size: many; D: NA; J: TRBJ1-1; CDR3: CASSPPDTEAFF; DNA: TGTGCCAGCAGCCCCCCGGACACTGAAGCTTTCTTT
V: TRBV5-6; size: few; D: NA; J: TRBJ1-2; CDR3: CASTSRGGYGYTF; DNA: TGTGCCAGCACCTCGCGGGGGGGCTATGGCTACACCTTC
V: TRBV7-9; size: many; D: NA; J: TRBJ1-1; CDR3: CASSPGAKTEAFF; DNA: TGTGCCAGCAGCCCGGGGGCGAAGACTGAAGCTTTCTTT